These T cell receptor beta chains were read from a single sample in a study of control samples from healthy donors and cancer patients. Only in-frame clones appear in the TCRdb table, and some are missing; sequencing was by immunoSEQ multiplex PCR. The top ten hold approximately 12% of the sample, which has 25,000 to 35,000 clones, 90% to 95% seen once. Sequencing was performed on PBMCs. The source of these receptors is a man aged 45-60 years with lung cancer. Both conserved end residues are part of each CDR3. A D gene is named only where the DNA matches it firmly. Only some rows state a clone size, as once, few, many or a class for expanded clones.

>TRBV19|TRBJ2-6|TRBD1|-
CASSPGQGSTGANVLTF
TGTGCCAGCAGCCCGGGACAGGGCTCCACTGGGGCCAACGTCCTGACTTTC
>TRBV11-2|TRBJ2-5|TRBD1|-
CASSPGDRGNGETQYF
TGTGCCAGCAGCCCGGGGGACAGGGGAAACGGGGAGACCCAGTACTTC
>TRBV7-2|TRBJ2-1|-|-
CASSADRYNEQFF
TGTGCCAGCAGCGCCGATCGGTACAATGAGCAGTTCTTC
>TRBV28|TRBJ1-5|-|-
CASSARTEAQHF
TGTGCCAGCAGTGCTCGGACAGAAGCCCAGCATTTT
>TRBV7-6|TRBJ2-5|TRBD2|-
CASSLVGTSQETQYF
TGTGCCAGCAGCTTAGTCGGGACTAGCCAAGAGACCCAGTACTTC
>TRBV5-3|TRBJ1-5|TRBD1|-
CARSLPDREGPSIGRQPQHF
TGTGCCAGAAGCTTGCCCGACAGGGAAGGTCCCTCTATTGGCCGACAGCCCCAGCATTTT
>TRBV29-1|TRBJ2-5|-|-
CSVEKGDVQETQYF
TGCAGCGTTGAGAAGGGGGACGTCCAAGAGACCCAGTACTTC
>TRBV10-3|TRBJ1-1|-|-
CAISQGRSAMNTEAFF
TGTGCCATCAGTCAGGGAAGGAGTGCGATGAACACTGAAGCTTTCTTT
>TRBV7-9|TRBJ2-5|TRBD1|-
CASSFGTGGAKETQYF
TGTGCCAGCAGCTTTGGGACAGGGGGCGCGAAAGAGACCCAGTACTTC
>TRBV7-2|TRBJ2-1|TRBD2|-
CASGAGVDNEQFF
TGTGCCAGCGGGGCGGGGGTTGACAATGAGCAGTTCTTC
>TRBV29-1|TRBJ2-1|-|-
CSVELFLGGHEQFF
TGCAGCGTTGAACTCTTTTTGGGGGGCCATGAGCAGTTCTTC
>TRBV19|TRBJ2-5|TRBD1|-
CASSRGPGQRFEETQYF
TGTGCCAGTAGTAGAGGACCGGGACAGCGGTTTGAAGAGACCCAGTACTTC
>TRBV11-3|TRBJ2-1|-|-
CASSSRGAQRQFF
TGTGCCAGCAGCTCCCGGGGCGCGCAAAGGCAGTTCTTC
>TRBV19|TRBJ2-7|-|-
CASSRDINYEQYF
TGTGCCAGTAGTAGGGACATCAACTACGAGCAGTACTTC
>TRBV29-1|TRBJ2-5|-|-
CSVDGHSEETQYF
TGCAGCGTTGACGGGCATTCAGAAGAGACCCAGTACTTC
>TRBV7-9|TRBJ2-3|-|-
CASSDRLDTSTDTQYF
TGTGCCAGCAGCGATCGGTTGGACACTAGCACAGATACGCAGTATTTT
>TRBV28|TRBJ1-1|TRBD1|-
CASRPTGGSTEAFF
TGTGCCAGCAGGCCGACAGGGGGCAGCACTGAAGCTTTCTTT
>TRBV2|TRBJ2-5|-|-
CASSEEQGKETQYF
TGTGCCAGCAGTGAAGAGCAGGGGAAAGAGACCCAGTACTTC
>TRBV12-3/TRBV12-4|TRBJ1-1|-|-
CASSSLENTEAFF
TGTGCCAGCAGTTCGCTGGAGAACACTGAAGCTTTCTTT
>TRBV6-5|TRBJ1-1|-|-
CASSYSAGVNTEAFF
TGTGCCAGCAGTTACTCTGCAGGGGTGAACACTGAAGCTTTCTTT
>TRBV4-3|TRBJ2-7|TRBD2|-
CASSRGSGGTYEQYF
TGCGCCAGCAGCCGGGGTAGCGGGGGGACCTACGAGCAGTACTTC
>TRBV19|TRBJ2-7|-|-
CASSIAQSSYEQYF
TGTGCCAGTAGTATAGCTCAGTCTTCCTACGAGCAGTACTTC
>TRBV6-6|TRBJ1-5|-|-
CASKDRKGRDQPQHF
TGTGCCAGCAAAGACCGTAAGGGCAGGGATCAGCCCCAGCATTTT
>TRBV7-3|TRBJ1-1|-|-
CASSPGRVGSNTEAFF
TGTGCCAGCAGCCCCGGGCGGGTCGGGTCGAACACTGAAGCTTTCTTT
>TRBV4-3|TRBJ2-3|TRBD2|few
CASSQGIAGGYTDTQYF
TGCGCCAGCAGCCAGGGGATAGCGGGGGGGTACACAGATACGCAGTATTTT
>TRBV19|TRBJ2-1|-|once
CASRNYMGHNEQFF
TGTGCCAGTAGGAACTACATGGGCCACAATGAGCAGTTCTTC
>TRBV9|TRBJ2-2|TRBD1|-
CASSAGQVTGELFF
TGTGCCAGCAGCGCGGGACAGGTGACCGGGGAGCTGTTTTTT
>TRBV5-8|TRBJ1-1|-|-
CASEARGLLSTEAFF
TGTGCCAGCGAAGCCCGGGGGCTGTTAAGCACTGAAGCTTTCTTT
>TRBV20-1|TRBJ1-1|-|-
CSAKITDEAFF
TGCAGTGCTAAGATAACGGACGAAGCTTTCTTT
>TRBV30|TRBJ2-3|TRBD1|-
CASSGTATDTQYF
TGTGCCTCATCCGGGACAGCAACAGATACGCAGTATTTT
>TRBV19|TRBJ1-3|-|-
CASALSSGNTIYF
TGTGCCAGTGCCCTGAGCTCTGGAAACACCATATATTTT
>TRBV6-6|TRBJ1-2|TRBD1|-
CASTAPGEGGAGGYTF
TGTGCCAGCACCGCACCGGGGGAAGGGGGCGCGGGTGGCTACACCTTC
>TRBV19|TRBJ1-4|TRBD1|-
CASSMDGQGDEKLFF
TGTGCCAGTAGTATGGACGGACAGGGGGATGAAAAACTGTTTTTT
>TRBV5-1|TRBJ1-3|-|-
CASTRDVAQSSGNTIYF
TGCGCCAGCACCAGGGACGTTGCGCAGAGCTCTGGAAACACCATATATTTT
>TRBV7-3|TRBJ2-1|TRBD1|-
CASNQQGGTNEQFF
TGTGCCAGCAACCAACAGGGGGGCACCAATGAGCAGTTCTTC
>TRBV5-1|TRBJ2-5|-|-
CASSLAGQRETQYF
TGCGCCAGCAGCTTGGCGGGACAAAGAGAGACCCAGTACTTC
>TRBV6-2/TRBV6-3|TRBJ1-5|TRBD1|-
CASSYYRGSNQPQHF
TGTGCCAGCAGTTACTACAGGGGAAGCAATCAGCCCCAGCATTTT
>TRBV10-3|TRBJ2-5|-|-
CAISETGRGRETQYF
TGTGCCATCAGTGAAACAGGGCGTGGGCGAGAGACCCAGTACTTC
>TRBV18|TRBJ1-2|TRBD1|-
CASSNGFLDRGPTGYTF
TGTGCCAGCTCCAACGGTTTTCTAGACAGGGGCCCAACTGGCTACACCTTC
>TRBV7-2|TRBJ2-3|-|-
CASTFSGHRGDTQYF
TGTGCCAGCACCTTTAGCGGCCATAGGGGGGATACGCAGTATTTT
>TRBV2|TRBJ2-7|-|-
CASSSSLLAGAGEQYF
TGTGCCAGCAGTTCAAGCCTACTCGCGGGGGCGGGGGAGCAGTACTTC
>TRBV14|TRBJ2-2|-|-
CASSQGDTGELFF
TGTGCCAGCAGCCAAGGGGACACCGGGGAGCTGTTTTTT